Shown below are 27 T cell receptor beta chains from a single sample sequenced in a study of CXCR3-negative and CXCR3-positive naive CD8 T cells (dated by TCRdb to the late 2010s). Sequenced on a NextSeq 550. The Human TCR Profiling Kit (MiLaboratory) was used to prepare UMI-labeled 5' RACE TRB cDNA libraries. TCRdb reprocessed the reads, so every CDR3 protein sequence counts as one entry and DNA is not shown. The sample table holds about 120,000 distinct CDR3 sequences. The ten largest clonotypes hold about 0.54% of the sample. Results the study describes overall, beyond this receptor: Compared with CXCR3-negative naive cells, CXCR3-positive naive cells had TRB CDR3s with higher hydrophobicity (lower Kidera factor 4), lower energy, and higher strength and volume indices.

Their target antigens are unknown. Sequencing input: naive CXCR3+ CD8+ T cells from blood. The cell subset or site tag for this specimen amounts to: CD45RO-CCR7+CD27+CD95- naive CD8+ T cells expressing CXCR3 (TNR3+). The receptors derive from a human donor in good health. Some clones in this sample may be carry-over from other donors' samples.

CDR3: CASAPRQGDLYGYTF. The chain combines TRBV7-9 with TRBJ1-2; as DNA is missing, the TRBD1 call by TCRdb cannot be tested. This CDR3 has 15 amino acids. Germline-derived CDR1 and CDR2 are SEHNR and FQNEAQ (reference sequence).

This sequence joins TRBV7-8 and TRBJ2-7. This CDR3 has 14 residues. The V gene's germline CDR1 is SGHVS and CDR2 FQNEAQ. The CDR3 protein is CASSLSISAYEQYF.

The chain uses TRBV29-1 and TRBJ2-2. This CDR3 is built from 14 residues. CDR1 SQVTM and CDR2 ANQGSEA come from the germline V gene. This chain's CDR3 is CSVGASDNTGELFF.

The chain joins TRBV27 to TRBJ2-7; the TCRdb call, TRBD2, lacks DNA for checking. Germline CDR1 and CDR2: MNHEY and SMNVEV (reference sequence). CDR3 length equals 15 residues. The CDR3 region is CASSTGLAGINEQYF.

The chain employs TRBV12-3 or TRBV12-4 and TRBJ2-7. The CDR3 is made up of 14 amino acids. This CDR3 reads CASSWTISSYEQYF.

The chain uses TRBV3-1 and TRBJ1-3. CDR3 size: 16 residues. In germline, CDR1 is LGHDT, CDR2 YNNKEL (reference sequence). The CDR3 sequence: CASSQNYGISGNTIYF.

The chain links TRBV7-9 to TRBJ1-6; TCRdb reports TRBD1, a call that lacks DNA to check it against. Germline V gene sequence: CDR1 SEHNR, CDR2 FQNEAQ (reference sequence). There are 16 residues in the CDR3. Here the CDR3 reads CASSLDSGTANSPLHF.

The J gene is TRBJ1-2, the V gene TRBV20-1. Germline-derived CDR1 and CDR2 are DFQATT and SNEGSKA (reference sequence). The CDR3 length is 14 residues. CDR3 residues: CSARDAIRVDGYTF.

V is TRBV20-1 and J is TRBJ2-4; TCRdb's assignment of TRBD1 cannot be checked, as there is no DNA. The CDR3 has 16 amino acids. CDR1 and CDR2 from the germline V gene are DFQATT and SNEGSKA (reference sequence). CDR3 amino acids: CSARDNVGTGKNIQYF.

CDR3: CASSQDSGELFF. The chain recombines TRBV4-3 with TRBJ2-2. Germline assignment: CDR1 LGHNA and CDR2 YSLEER. The length of the CDR3 is 12 residues.

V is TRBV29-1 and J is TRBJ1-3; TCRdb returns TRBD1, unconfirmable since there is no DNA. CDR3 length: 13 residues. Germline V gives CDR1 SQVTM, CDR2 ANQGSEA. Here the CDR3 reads CSVIGQGGNTIYF.

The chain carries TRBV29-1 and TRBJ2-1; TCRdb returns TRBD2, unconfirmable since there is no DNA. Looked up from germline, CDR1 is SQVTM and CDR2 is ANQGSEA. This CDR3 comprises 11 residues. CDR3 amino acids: CSVVGPNEQFF.

The CDR3 protein is CASSEGAGAVQETQYF. The gene calls are TRBV2 and TRBJ2-5; the TCRdb D gene call, TRBD2, has no DNA to confirm it. The germline V gene encodes CDR1 SNHLY and CDR2 FYNNEI. This CDR3 has 16 residues.

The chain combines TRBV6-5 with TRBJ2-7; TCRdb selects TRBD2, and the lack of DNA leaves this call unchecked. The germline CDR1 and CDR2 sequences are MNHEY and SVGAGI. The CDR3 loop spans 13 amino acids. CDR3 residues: CASGVPAGSEQYF.

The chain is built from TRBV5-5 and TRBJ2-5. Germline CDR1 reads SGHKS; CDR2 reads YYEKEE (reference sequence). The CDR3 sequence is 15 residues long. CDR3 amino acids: CASSLAVAVQETQYF.

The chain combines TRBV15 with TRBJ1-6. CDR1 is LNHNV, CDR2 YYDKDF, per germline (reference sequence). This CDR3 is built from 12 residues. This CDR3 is CATSSDLSPLHF.

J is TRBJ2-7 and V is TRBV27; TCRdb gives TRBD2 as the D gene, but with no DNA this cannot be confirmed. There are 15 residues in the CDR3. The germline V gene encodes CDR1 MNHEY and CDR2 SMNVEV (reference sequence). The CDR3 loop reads CASSLGAAPTYEQYF.

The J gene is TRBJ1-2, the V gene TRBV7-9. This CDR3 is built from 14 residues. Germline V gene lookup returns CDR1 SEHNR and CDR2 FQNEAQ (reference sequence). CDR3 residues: CASSSYQAYYGYTF.

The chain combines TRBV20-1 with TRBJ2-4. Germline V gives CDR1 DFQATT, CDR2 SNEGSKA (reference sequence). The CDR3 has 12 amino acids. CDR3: CSVPIAKNIQYF.

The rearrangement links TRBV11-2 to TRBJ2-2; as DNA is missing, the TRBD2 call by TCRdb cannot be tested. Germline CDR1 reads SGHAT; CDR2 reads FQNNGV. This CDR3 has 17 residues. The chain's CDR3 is CASSLVGRVSGTGELFF.

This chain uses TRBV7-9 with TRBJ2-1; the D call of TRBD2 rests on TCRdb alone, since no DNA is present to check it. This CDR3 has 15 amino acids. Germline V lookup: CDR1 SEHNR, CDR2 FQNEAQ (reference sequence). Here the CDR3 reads CASSHKREAYNEQFF.

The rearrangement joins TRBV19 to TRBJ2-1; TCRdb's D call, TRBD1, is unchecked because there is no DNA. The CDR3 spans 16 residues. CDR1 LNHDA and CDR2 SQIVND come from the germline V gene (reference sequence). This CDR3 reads CASSTGQDFSYNEQFF.

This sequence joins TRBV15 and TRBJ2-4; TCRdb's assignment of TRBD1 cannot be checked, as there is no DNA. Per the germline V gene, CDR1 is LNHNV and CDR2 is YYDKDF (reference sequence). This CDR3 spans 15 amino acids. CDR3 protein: CATSRLDNDGNIQYF.

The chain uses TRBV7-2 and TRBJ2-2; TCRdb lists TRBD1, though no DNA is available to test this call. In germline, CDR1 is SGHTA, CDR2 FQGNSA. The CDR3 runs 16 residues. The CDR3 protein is CASSALTGSGTGELFF.

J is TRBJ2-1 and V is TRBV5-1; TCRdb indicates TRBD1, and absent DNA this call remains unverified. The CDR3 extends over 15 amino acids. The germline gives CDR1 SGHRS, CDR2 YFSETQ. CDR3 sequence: CASSLASRGGDEQFF.

The chain's CDR3 is CASSLLAGAHEQYF. The chain employs TRBV7-9 and TRBJ2-7; the TCRdb D gene call, TRBD2, has no DNA to confirm it. CDR3 length equals 14 residues. Germline CDR1 is SEHNR and CDR2 is FQNEAQ (reference sequence).

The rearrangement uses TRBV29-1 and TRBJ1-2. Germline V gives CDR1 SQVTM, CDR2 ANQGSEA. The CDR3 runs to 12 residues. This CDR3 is CSVFRPSYGYTF. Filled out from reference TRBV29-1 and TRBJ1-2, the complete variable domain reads SAVISQKPSRDICQRGTSLTIQCQVDSQVTMMFWYRQQPGQSLTLIATANQGSEATYESGFVIDKFPISRPNLTFSTLTVSNMSPEDSSIYLCSVFRPSYGYTFGSGTRLTVV.